This TCR beta chain was sequenced in a study of CD8+ T cells in alopecia areata (dated by TCRdb to about 2018). Background for the entire study: The treated patients, all with moderate-to-severe alopecia areata, were enrolled in an open-label pilot trial of oral tofacitinib given at 5 to 10 mg twice daily. High-throughput TCRbeta sequencing was used to examine T cell clonal expansion in alopecia areata in both the C3H/HeJ mouse model and human patients. Patients on tofacitinib were biopsied at baseline and after 4 and 24 weeks of treatment, and several of the patients also had a later scalp biopsy. For the treated patients, the SALT score, which quantifies what percentage of scalp surface area is affected, served as the measure of disease severity. The RNA source kit depended on sample type: the PAXgene miRNA kit for fixed scalp, the miRNeasy kit for PBMCs, and the RNeasy kit for mouse skin. Scalp tissue and sorted CD4+ and CD8+ peripheral blood T cells from patchy and totalis/universalis alopecia areata patients and from healthy controls were covered by human TCRbeta sequencing. TCRbeta CDR3 regions were amplified by immunoSEQ multiplex PCR with 35 Vbeta forward and 13 Jbeta reverse primers. Scalp clonality was compared among normal scalp (n=4), patchy alopecia areata scalp (n=8), and alopecia totalis/universalis scalp (n=8). Patients received tofacitinib for 6 to 18 months and were then followed off drug for 6 months to check for delayed response and recurrence. Overall study results and their limits: Because the treated cohort was small and included a single nonresponder, larger studies are needed to assess links between baseline CD8+ expansion and response. Many expanded lesional clones persisted in scalp and blood during tofacitinib treatment, which may partly explain relapse after stopping treatment. Compared with mice, TCR sequences shared between patients were less clear, possibly partly because of HLA diversity across the patient population. Lesional scalp, especially in alopecia totalis/universalis, showed higher clonality and more expanded CD8+ clones than normal scalp, suggesting antigenic drive. Scalp clonality and the number of expanded CD8+ clones among the top 100 scalp clones were significantly decreased by tofacitinib. Unlike mouse skin, where gammadelta T cells dominate, normal human skin contains resident alphabeta T cells that get sequenced too, which complicates analysis of the scalp TCR repertoire.

Reading the label with the study, this specimen's treatment or condition is: oral pan-JAK inhibitor, 5-10 mg twice daily. Peripheral blood and lesional scalp punch biopsies were obtained from patients with alopecia areata. PBMCs were separated by density centrifugation and stained for CD3, CD4 and CD8, after which CD4+ and CD8+ T cells were sorted on a FACSAria. The library was prepared using the immunoSEQ multiplex PCR assay. To provide template for TCR sequencing, every sample had RNA extracted and reverse transcribed into cDNA. SuperScript III was used to make first-strand cDNA, primed with a 2:1 mix of oligo-dT and random hexamers. A synthetic immune receptor repertoire was used to gauge amplification bias, and whatever bias remained was removed computationally. Turning to the authors' computational methods: Raw reads were preprocessed to remove errors, and CDR3 was defined according to IMGT conventions as the region from the conserved cysteine to phenylalanine. Clonality was calculated as 1 minus Shannon entropy normalized by log2 of the number of productive unique TCRs. Whether scalp clones were CD4 or CD8 was inferred by matching scalp TCRbeta sequences against CD4 and CD8 repertoires sorted from blood. In its TCRdb copy, this immuneACCESS table keeps in-frame sequences only and misses some clones. Where compared with another copy, unresolved V genes explain less than half of these, and the others have no known cause. V and J calls and clone size are given by that table; D and trimming were obtained from the DNA. This sample holds roughly 280,000 clones; 50% to 75% were observed only once. The top ten constitute roughly 0.88% of the sample.

Trimming at the junction amounts to 2 bases on V and 2 bases on J, and the germline ends lie 13 bases apart. According to the germline V gene, CDR1 reads MNHEY and CDR2 reads SVGAGI. The CDR3 starts with the cysteine, ends with the phenylalanine, and has 16 residues. The DNA shown is the 48-base CDR3, in frame from base 1. This clone was seen a handful of times. It lacks a known antigen. Base qualities are missing; no much larger clone stands one base away. The sample here was CD4+ T cells sorted from blood, taken at week 52, from a patient treated with tofacitinib. The clonotype comes from a human donor with alopecia areata. The rearranged segments are TRBV6-5 and TRBJ1-5; the best D guess is TRBD1, with 5 bases matching. The CDR3 loop reads CASSYEGPIGNQPQHF. The DNA sequence reads TGTGCCAGCAGTTACGAGGGGCCCATCGGCAATCAGCCCCAGCATTTT.